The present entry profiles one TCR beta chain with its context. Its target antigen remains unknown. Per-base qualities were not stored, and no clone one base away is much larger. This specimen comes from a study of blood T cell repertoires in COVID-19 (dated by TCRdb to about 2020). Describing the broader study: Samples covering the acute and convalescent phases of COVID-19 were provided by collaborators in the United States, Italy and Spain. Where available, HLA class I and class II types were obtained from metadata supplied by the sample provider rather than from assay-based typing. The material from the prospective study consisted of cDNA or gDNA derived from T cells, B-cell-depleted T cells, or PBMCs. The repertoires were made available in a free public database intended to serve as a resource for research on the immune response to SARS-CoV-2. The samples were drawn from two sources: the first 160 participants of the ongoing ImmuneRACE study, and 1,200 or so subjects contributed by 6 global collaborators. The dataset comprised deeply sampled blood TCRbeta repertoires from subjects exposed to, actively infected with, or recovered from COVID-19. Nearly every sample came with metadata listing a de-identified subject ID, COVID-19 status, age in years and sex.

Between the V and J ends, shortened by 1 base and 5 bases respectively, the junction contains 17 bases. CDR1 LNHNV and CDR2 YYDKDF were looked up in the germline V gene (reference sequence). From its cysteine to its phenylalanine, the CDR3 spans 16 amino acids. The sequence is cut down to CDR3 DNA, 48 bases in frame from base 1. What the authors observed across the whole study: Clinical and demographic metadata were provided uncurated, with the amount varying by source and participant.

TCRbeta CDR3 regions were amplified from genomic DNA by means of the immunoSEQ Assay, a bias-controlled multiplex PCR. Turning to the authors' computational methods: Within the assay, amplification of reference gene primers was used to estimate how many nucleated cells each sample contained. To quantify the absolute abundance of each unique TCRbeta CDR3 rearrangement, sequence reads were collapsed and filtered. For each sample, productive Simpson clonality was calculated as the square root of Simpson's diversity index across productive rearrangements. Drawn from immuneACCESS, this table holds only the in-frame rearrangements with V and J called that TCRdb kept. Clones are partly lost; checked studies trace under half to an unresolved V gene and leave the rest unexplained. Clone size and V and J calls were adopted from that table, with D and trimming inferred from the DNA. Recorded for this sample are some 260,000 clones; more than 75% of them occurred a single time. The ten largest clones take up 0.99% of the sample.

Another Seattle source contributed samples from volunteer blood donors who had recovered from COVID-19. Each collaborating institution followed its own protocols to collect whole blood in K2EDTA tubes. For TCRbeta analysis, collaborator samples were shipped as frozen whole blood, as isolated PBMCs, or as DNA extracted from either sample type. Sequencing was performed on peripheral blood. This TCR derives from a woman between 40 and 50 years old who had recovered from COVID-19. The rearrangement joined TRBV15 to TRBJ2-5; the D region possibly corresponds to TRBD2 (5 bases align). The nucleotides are TGTGCCACCAGCAGAGCCCGGGGTCCATCGGGGGAGACCCAGTACTTC. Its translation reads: CATSRARGPSGETQYF.